The clone carrying this TCR beta chain was seen more than once but under ten times. The antigen is not known. The data were obtained in a study of T cells in Graves' hyperthyroidism and ophthalmopathy. Overall study results and limits: Most thyroid clonotypes that were expanded above 0.001 also turned up in blood. The model anticipated ophthalmopathy a median approximately six months pre-onset. In simple terms, a model built on 13 V-J features told ophthalmopathy apart from stable hyperthyroidism.

The TCR beta CDR3 regions underwent amplification using RNA transcripts as the source. An initial round of RT-PCR targeting the TCR CDR3 relied on the HTBI primer set. TCRdb re-called the multiplex PCR reads with MiXCR, one entry per CDR3 protein. The sample includes about 500,000 distinct CDR3 sequences, about 45% of them seen just once. The CDR3 loop spans 13 amino acids. Trimming cost V 0 bases and J 4 bases, with 7 bases left between them. CDR1 is ENHRY, CDR2 SYGVKD, per germline. The source of this sequence is an adult woman with Graves' disease, either hyperthyroidism or ophthalmopathy (not recorded which). Sequencing was carried out using peripheral blood or thyroid tissue (not recorded which). This chain links TRBV10-3 with TRBJ2-7; no firm D call. CDR3 in amino acids: CAISESAVYEQYF. The CDR3 region has the DNA TGTGCCATCAGTGAGTCGGCTGTATACGAGCAGTACTTC.